This paragraph covers one TCR beta chain sequence. Its antigen is currently unknown. TCRdb itself ran the 5' RACE reads through MiXCR, one entry per CDR3 protein. The sample holds fewer than 450,000 distinct CDR3 sequences, roughly 17% seen once. The data were taken from a study of CD8 T cells in ankylosing spondylitis. Study-wide results and caveats: In synovial fluid and blood from reactive arthritis, some motif variants were previously reported. Blood of patients with ankylosing spondylitis appeared to be characterized by a TCR beta motif of several highly homologous variants. Significant enrichment of disease-linked clones was reportedly seen in matched ankylosing spondylitis synovial fluid. Disease-linked clones, CD8+, were relatively rare in peripheral blood.

The CDR3 sequence is 19 residues long. V lost 0 bases to trimming and J lost 1 base; unmatched junction nucleotides: 5. Per germline, CDR1 MNHEY and CDR2 SMNVEV (reference sequence). The TCR sequence derives from a male donor with ankylosing spondylitis. The chain employs TRBV27 and TRBJ2-1, with 14 bases identical to TRBD2. Input material: blood, either unsorted or a sorted T cell fraction (not recorded which). The CDR3 DNA sequence: TGTGCCAGCAGTTTATCGGGGACTAGCGGGAGTGGGTCCTACAATGAGCAGTTCTTC. Protein: CASSLSGTSGSGSYNEQFF.